The 20 T cell receptor beta chains reported below all come from one sample, sequenced in a study of T cells expressing NK-cell markers. Using the 5' RACE reads, TCRdb records one entry per CDR3 protein without DNA. This sample's table has about 550,000 distinct CDR3 sequences. The material sequenced was blood T cells: a sorted CD56 or NKG2C T cell subset, CD4+ or CD8+ T cells, or bulk PBMC T cells (not recorded which). The source is a man between 18 and 35 years old in good health.

This chain uses TRBV6-5 with TRBJ1-4; TCRdb proposes TRBD1, but this gene call is untestable without DNA. Germline V CDR1 and CDR2: MNHEY, SVGAGI. CDR3 size: 15 residues. CDR3 residues: CASSYSPGANEKLFF.

The chain is built from TRBV12-3 or TRBV12-4 and TRBJ2-2; the D call from TCRdb, TRBD1, cannot be confirmed without DNA. The CDR3 spans 16 residues. CDR3 sequence: CASSLVGGKGTGELFF.

The chain uses TRBV11-3 and TRBJ2-4; TCRdb gives TRBD2 as the D gene, but with no DNA this cannot be confirmed. The CDR3 length is 16 residues. CDR1 SGHNT and CDR2 YENEEA come from the germline V gene. The CDR3 spells CASSLDQARRGNIQYF. The variable domain in full, with the rest retrieved from reference TRBV11-3 and TRBJ2-4, is EAGVVQSPRYKIIEKKQPVAFWCNPISGHNTLYWYLQNLGQGPELLIRYENEEAVDDSQLPKDRFSAERLKGVDSTLKIQPAELGDSAVYLCASSLDQARRGNIQYFGAGTRLSVL.

The V gene is TRBV7-2, the J gene TRBJ1-3. The CDR3 is 14 residues long. CDR1 is SGHTA and CDR2 is FQGNSA in the germline V gene. The chain's CDR3 is CASSFGGYGNTIYF.

The gene calls are TRBV27 and TRBJ1-2. CDR3 size: 13 residues. Germline V gene sequence: CDR1 MNHEY, CDR2 SMNVEV (reference sequence). The CDR3 is CASSSGSPYGYTF.

V gene TRBV6-1 combines with J gene TRBJ2-4; the D gene TCRdb calls, TRBD1, cannot be checked with no DNA. Germline values: CDR1 MNHNS, CDR2 SASEGT. This CDR3 is 15 amino acids long. The CDR3 loop reads CASSSTGARGDIQYF.

This chain links TRBV19 with TRBJ1-4; there is no DNA to check the TCRdb D call of TRBD1. CDR3 size: 16 residues. The germline V gene encodes CDR1 LNHDA and CDR2 SQIVND (reference sequence). The CDR3 spells CASSILQGATNEKLFF.

The chain has TRBV7-8 and TRBJ2-1; TCRdb selects TRBD2, and the lack of DNA leaves this call unchecked. Germline-derived CDR1 and CDR2 are SGHVS and FQNEAQ. This CDR3 has 15 amino acids. CDR3 amino acids: CASSSRVGLAAEQFF. The full variable domain, its missing parts supplied by reference TRBV7-8 and TRBJ2-1, is GAGVSQSPRYKVAKRGQDVALRCDPISGHVSLFWYQQALGQGPEFLTYFQNEAQLDKSGLPSDRFFAERPEGSVSTLKIQRTQQEDSAVYLCASSSRVGLAAEQFFGPGTRLTVL.

The rearrangement links TRBV6-4 to TRBJ2-3; lacking DNA, the TRBD2 call made by TCRdb goes unchecked. Germline CDR1 is MRHNA and CDR2 is SNTAGT. The CDR3 extends over 15 amino acids. The CDR3 here is CASSDSELAGAPQYF.

The V call is TRBV12-3 or TRBV12-4, the J call TRBJ2-5. This CDR3 is built from 12 residues. The CDR3 reads CASSWQVETQYF.

This chain links TRBV27 with TRBJ1-6; TCRdb proposes TRBD1, but this gene call is untestable without DNA. The V gene's germline CDR1 is MNHEY and CDR2 SMNVEV (reference sequence). The CDR3 covers 13 residues. CDR3 protein: CASSRGIGSPLHF.

V usage is TRBV25-1 and J usage is TRBJ2-7. The length of the CDR3 is 13 residues. Germline CDR1 is MGHDK and CDR2 is SYGVNS. This CDR3 reads CASTERGPYEQYF.

This chain links TRBV9 with TRBJ1-2; there is no DNA to check the TCRdb D call of TRBD1. This CDR3 has 15 residues. Looked up from germline, CDR1 is SGDLS and CDR2 is YYNGEE. CDR3 residues: CASRPSDRGPAGYTF.

V is TRBV6-5 and J is TRBJ2-7; TCRdb's D call of TRBD1 is untestable without DNA. CDR3 length: 15 residues. Germline V gene sequence: CDR1 MNHEY, CDR2 SVGAGI. CDR3 sequence: CASSYSTSPLYEQYF.

The J gene is TRBJ1-5, the V gene TRBV20-1. CDR1 is DFQATT and CDR2 is SNEGSKA in the germline V gene (reference sequence). The CDR3 loop spans 15 amino acids. CDR3: CSASTHIGGNQPQHF.

The J gene is TRBJ2-1, the V gene TRBV28; TCRdb gives TRBD1 as the D gene, but with no DNA this cannot be confirmed. From germline, CDR1 is MDHEN and CDR2 SYDVKM. The CDR3 loop spans 15 amino acids. The CDR3 sequence: CASSFGSGGRDEQFF. Complete variable domain (other parts from reference TRBV28 and TRBJ2-1): DVKVTQSSRYLVKRTGEKVFLECVQDMDHENMFWYRQDPGLGLRLIYFSYDVKMKEKGDIPEGYSVSREKKERFSLILESASTNQTSMYLCASSFGSGGRDEQFFGPGTRLTVL.

The chain has TRBV3-1 and TRBJ2-1; with no DNA, the TCRdb D assignment of TRBD2 cannot be verified. The CDR3 extends over 16 amino acids. CDR1 and CDR2 (germline): LGHDT, YNNKEL (reference sequence). This chain's CDR3 is CASSHTGTSSYNEQFF.

V gene TRBV12-3 or TRBV12-4 combines with J gene TRBJ2-1; TCRdb selects TRBD2, and the lack of DNA leaves this call unchecked. CDR3 size: 14 residues. The CDR3 loop is CASSFLAARGEQFF.

V and J are TRBV2 and TRBJ2-1; checking the TCRdb D call of TRBD2 is not possible without DNA. The CDR3 has 13 amino acids. Germline V gene data show CDR1 as SNHLY and CDR2 as FYNNEI. The CDR3 region is CASSDGFLGWAFF.

The chain joins TRBV20-1 to TRBJ2-1; TCRdb picks TRBD1, but there is no DNA to check that call. Germline V gene sequence: CDR1 DFQATT, CDR2 SNEGSKA (reference sequence). The CDR3 extends over 16 amino acids. This chain's CDR3 is CSASLRDPLFNNEQFF.